The sequence of this TCR beta chain was determined in a study of T cells in Graves' hyperthyroidism and ophthalmopathy. The investigators amplified TCR beta CDR3 regions from RNA transcripts. HTBI primers were used for first-round RT-PCR of the TCR CDR3. TCRdb re-analysed the multiplex PCR reads in MiXCR, keeping a single row per CDR3 protein. Seen here are fewer than 550,000 distinct CDR3 sequences, around 24% observed once, and the top ten hold approximately 11%. Approximately 10 ml of fresh peripheral blood supplied the PBMCs. As to this clonotype: Antigen specificity is unknown.

Overall study results and limits: Blood also carried most thyroid clonotypes expanded above 0.001.

Per germline, CDR1 MDHEN and CDR2 SYDVKM. The ends were cut back, 6 bases at V and 4 bases at J, with 12 bases in the middle. The CDR3 is 13 amino acids. This TCR was sampled from a woman in her twenties or thirties with Graves' ophthalmopathy. Sequences were obtained from blood. V usage is TRBV28 and J usage is TRBJ1-1, with a weak D call TRBD1 (6 bases). The DNA for the CDR3 is TGTGCCAGCAGATCCCTCAGGGGCACTGAAGCTTTCTTT. It encodes CASRSLRGTEAFF.